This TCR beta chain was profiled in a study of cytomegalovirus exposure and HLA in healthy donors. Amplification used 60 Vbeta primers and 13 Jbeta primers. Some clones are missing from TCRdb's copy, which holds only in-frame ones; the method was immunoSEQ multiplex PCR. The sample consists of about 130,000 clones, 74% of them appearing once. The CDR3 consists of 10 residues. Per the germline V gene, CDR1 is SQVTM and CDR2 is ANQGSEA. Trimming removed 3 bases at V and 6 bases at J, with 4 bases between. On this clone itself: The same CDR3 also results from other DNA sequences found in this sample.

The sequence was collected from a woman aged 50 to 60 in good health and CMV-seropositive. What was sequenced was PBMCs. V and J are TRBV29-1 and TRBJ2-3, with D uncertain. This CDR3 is CSVDSDTQYF. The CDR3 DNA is TGCAGCGTTGATTCGGATACGCAGTATTTT.